A single sample is the source of the 15 T cell receptor beta chains below, sequenced in a study of blood T cell repertoires in COVID-19 (TCRdb year 2020). Library prep was done by the immunoSEQ multiplex PCR assay. TCRdb provides this immuneACCESS table in a form limited to in-frame rearrangements. Some clones are lacking; in checked studies, under half of them reflect an unresolved V gene, and why the rest are absent is not known. The sample records a few hundred thousand clones, about 90% of which are singletons. The biggest ten clones account for around 12% of the sample. The material sequenced was peripheral blood. The receptor set was obtained from a woman aged 18-29 years who had recovered from COVID-19.

The chain combines TRBV19 with TRBJ1-5; D call uncertain. Germline assignment: CDR1 LNHDA and CDR2 SQIVND (reference sequence). The CDR3 has 15 amino acids. With 5 bases removed from V and 2 bases from J, the gap between germline ends came to 13 bases. CDR3 nucleotide sequence: TGTGCCAGTAGTTGGGCGGGCGGGGGCAATCAGCCCCAGCATTTT. This codes for CASSWAGGGNQPQHF.

This sequence joins TRBV7-2 and TRBJ1-2, with D possibly matching TRBD1 (5 bases). CDR1 is SGHTA, CDR2 FQGNSA, per germline. The CDR3 sequence is 14 residues long. Trimming took 2 bases from V and 2 from J, leaving 9 bases between them. In DNA, the CDR3 is TGTGCCAGCAGCTTATTACCAGGGAACTATGGCTACACCTTC. This encodes CASSLLPGNYGYTF.

The V and J genes are TRBV30 and TRBJ2-3; D is unclear. CDR3 length equals 13 residues. Germline-derived CDR1 and CDR2 are GTSNPN and SVGIG (reference sequence). Trimming left V 5 bases short and J 1 base short, with 10 bases between. Here the CDR3 reads CAWGPGGTDTQYF. CDR3 DNA: TGTGCCTGGGGCCCAGGTGGCACAGATACGCAGTATTTT.

J is TRBJ2-1 and V is TRBV7-9, with 9 bases identical to TRBD2. The CDR3 totals 16 residues. Germline CDR1 reads SEHNR; CDR2 reads FQNEAQ (reference sequence). V shed 5 bases and J 8 bases; nucleotides not matched to a gene: 13. The CDR3 DNA sequence: TGTGCCAGCAGCCCAAGGTGGCTAGCGGGATTCGATGAGCAGTTCTTC. Translated, it gives CASSPRWLAGFDEQFF.

The CDR3 DNA follows: TGTGCCAGCAGACCAGACAGAAACAATCAGCCCCAGCATTTT. This codes for CASRPDRNNQPQHF. The chain couples TRBV6-5 to TRBJ1-5, with a tentative D call TRBD1 (5 bases). V lost 6 bases and J 3 bases, leaving 12 bases between the germline ends. Germline V gene data show CDR1 as MNHEY and CDR2 as SVGAGI. This CDR3 comprises 14 residues.

J is TRBJ1-6 and V is TRBV9, with 7 bases lining up with TRBD1. Germline V CDR1 and CDR2: SGDLS, YYNGEE. The CDR3 length is 14 residues. Trimming took 3 bases from V and 7 from J; bases not matched to a gene: 4. CDR3: CASSAQGVNSPLHF. The CDR3 nucleotides read TGTGCCAGCAGCGCCCAGGGGGTAAATTCACCCCTCCACTTT.

The rearrangement joins TRBV6-5 to TRBJ1-1; 8 bases line up with TRBD1. Per the germline V gene, CDR1 is MNHEY and CDR2 is SVGAGI. With V trimmed by 10 bases and J by 6 bases, 7 bases remained unmatched. This CDR3 has 12 residues. CDR3 protein: CATNKDRAEAFF. The CDR3 DNA sequence: TGTGCCACCAACAAGGACAGGGCTGAAGCTTTCTTT.

The chain uses TRBV30 and TRBJ1-1; D is unclear. Trimming removed 0 bases at V and 0 bases at J, with 5 bases between. The CDR3 spans 13 residues. The germline V gene has CDR1 GTSNPN and CDR2 SVGIG (reference sequence). CDR3 sequence reads: CAWSVVVNTEAFF. CDR3 DNA: TGTGCCTGGAGTGTAGTAGTGAACACTGAAGCTTTCTTT.

Written as DNA, the CDR3 is TGTGCCAGCAGCTTCAACCGGGACAGGGCTCGTTATGGCTACACCTTC. Translating it yields CASSFNRDRARYGYTF. The chain carries TRBV7-9 and TRBJ1-2; 9 bases match TRBD1. The CDR3 spans 16 residues. Trimming took 3 bases from V and 5 from J; bases not matched to a gene: 10. The germline gives CDR1 SEHNR, CDR2 FQNEAQ (reference sequence). The entire variable domain, with the rest obtained from reference TRBV7-9 and TRBJ1-2, is as follows: DTGVSQNPRHKITKRGQNVTFRCDPISEHNRLYWYRQTLGQGPEFLTYFQNEAQLEKSRLLSDRFSAERPKGSFSTLEIQRTEQGDSAMYLCASSFNRDRARYGYTFGSGTRLTVV.

This clone has a single count. This rearrangement joins TRBV9 to TRBJ2-5; TRBD2 aligns across 9 bases. This CDR3 spans 17 amino acids. Germline values: CDR1 SGDLS, CDR2 YYNGEE. J was trimmed by 5 bases and V by 3 bases; bases with no gene match: 14. DNA for the CDR3: TGTGCCAGCAGCGGCGGCGGGGCGGGAGGGCCGACGGAGACCCAGTACTTC. As protein: CASSGGGAGGPTETQYF. Full variable domain (outside the CDR3, taken from reference TRBV9 and TRBJ2-5): DSGVTQTPKHLITATGQRVTLRCSPRSGDLSVYWYQQSLDQGLQFLIQYYNGEERAKGNILERFSAQQFPDLHSELNLSSLELGDSALYFCASSGGGAGGPTETQYFGPGTRLLVL.

This rearrangement joins TRBV19 to TRBJ2-3; 8 bases align to TRBD2. The CDR3 runs 15 residues. Germline loops: CDR1 LNHDA, CDR2 SQIVND (reference sequence). With V trimmed by 6 bases and J by 6 bases, 11 bases remained unmatched. CDR3 region: CASRMILAEGDTQYF. The CDR3 DNA reads as TGTGCCAGTAGGATGATACTAGCGGAGGGGGATACGCAGTATTTT.

The gene calls are TRBV6-6 and TRBJ2-3; 7 bases line up with TRBD2. V shed 6 bases, J shed 2 bases, and the junction held 14 bases outside the gene matches. Germline lookup yields CDR1 MNHNY and CDR2 SVGAGI (reference sequence). This CDR3 region has 17 residues. CDR3 in amino acids: CASSQWGGTTDTDTQYF. CDR3 nucleotides: TGTGCCAGCAGCCAATGGGGCGGGACTACCGACACAGATACGCAGTATTTT.

The chain recombines TRBV5-5 with TRBJ2-3; TRBD2 agrees at 8 bases. The CDR3 extends over 15 amino acids. Losses at the gene ends were 0 bases for V and 0 bases for J; bases not matched to a gene: 0. Germline V lookup: CDR1 SGHKS, CDR2 YYEKEE (reference sequence). CDR3 coding DNA: TGTGCCAGCAGCTTGGTAGCGGGAAGCACAGATACGCAGTATTTT. Translated: CASSLVAGSTDTQYF.

This clone came up once. The chain has TRBV5-6 and TRBJ1-3; no clear D gene. Between the trimmed V and J ends, which lost 2 bases and 0 bases, there was a span of 9 bases. From germline, CDR1 is SGHDT and CDR2 YYEEEE. There are 15 residues in the CDR3. The CDR3 sequence is CASSFLLGSGNTIYF. CDR3 sequence (DNA): TGTGCCAGCAGCTTTTTACTTGGCTCTGGAAACACCATATATTTT.

The rearrangement uses TRBV30 and TRBJ2-7, with D maybe TRBD1 (5 bases). The CDR3 contains 14 residues. Between the trimmed V and J ends, which lost 1 base and 6 bases, there was a span of 16 bases. Germline values: CDR1 GTSNPN, CDR2 SVGIG (reference sequence). CDR3 residues: CAWSGGRLGVEQYF. In DNA form, the CDR3 reads TGTGCCTGGAGTGGGGGAAGGCTAGGGGTCGAGCAGTACTTC. The variable domain in full, with the rest retrieved from reference TRBV30 and TRBJ2-7, is SQTIHQWPATLVQPVGSPLSLECTVEGTSNPNLYWYRQAAGRGLQLLFYSVGIGQISSEVPQNLSASRPQDRQFILSSKKLLLSDSGFYLCAWSGGRLGVEQYFGPGTRLTVT.